This TCR beta chain emerged from a study of cytomegalovirus exposure and HLA in healthy donors. This PCR relied on a set of 60 Vbeta primers and 13 Jbeta primers. The repertoire was sequenced with immunoSEQ multiplex PCR; TCRdb's copy has only in-frame clones and lacks some. The table includes 90,000 to 110,000 clones, about 69% detected once. CDR3 length equals 14 residues. Germline V gene data show CDR1 as MGHRA and CDR2 as YSYEKL. Losses at the gene ends were 10 bases for V and 1 base for J; bases not matched to a gene: 8. Sample: PBMCs. The rearrangement links TRBV4-1 to TRBJ2-3; 7 nucleotides line up with TRBD2. This TCR came from a man aged 35 to 55 in good health and CMV-seronegative. The CDR3 sequence: CATALGGGTDTQYF. As DNA, the CDR3 is TGCGCCACCGCCTTGGGGGGGGGCACAGATACGCAGTATTTT.